The present T cell receptor beta chain was sequenced within a study of beta chain features in type 1 diabetes. Concerning this clone itself: No antigen is known for it.

General study results and limits: Across patients, naive, central memory and Treg TCRB repertoires exhibited apparently greater similarity than was observed across healthy donors. Patients with type 1 diabetes showed fewer VDJ junction insertions and more deletions. A moderate, significant TCRB CDR3 shortening appeared in type 1 diabetes across four CD4+ subsets. The analysis here could not establish whether HLA type shapes TCRB rearrangement.

Trimming shortened V by 9 bases and J by 2 bases, and 22 bases separated the two germline ends. CDR1 and CDR2 from the germline V gene are LNHDA and SQIVND (reference sequence). The CDR3 has 16 residues. cDNA synthesis used the whole RNA isolate, giving expressed TCRB sequences. Repertoires were generated with immunoSEQ multiplex PCR, while TCRdb's copy carries only in-frame clones and drops some. The table records more than 100,000 clones, 25% to 35% of them present only once. V gene TRBV19 combines with J gene TRBJ2-5; D is ambiguous. The sequenced sample was central memory CD4+ T cells from blood. The receptor was derived from a woman younger than 35 with type 1 diabetes. As DNA, the CDR3 is TGTGCCAGCAGTCGCAGACGATCCCAGGTGCAAGAGACCCAGTACTTC. Translating gives CASSRRRSQVQETQYF.